Described below is a single T cell receptor beta chain sequence and its context. These data are taken from a study of T cell responses to AZD1222 COVID-19 vaccine. The germline CDR1 and CDR2 sequences are MNHEY and SVGEGT. The CDR3 is made up of 16 amino acids. The J segment lost 8 bases and the V segment lost 4 bases, leaving 11 bases of the junction unmatched. Some clones are missing from TCRdb's copy, which holds only in-frame ones; the method was immunoSEQ multiplex PCR. This sample has some 120,000 clones, with about 91% found just once. The starting material was peripheral blood, obtained on day 0 of AZD1222 vaccination. The receptor's source is an adult in good health. The chain joins TRBV6-2 or TRBV6-3 to TRBJ2-1; 10 nucleotides match TRBD2. The CDR3 DNA reads as TGTGCCAGCAGTTCTAACATAGCGGGGGGCGCCTATGAGCAGTTCTTC. Translating gives CASSSNIAGGAYEQFF.